What follows are 15 T cell receptor beta chains derived from one specimen sequenced in a study of blood T cell repertoires in COVID-19. Here immunoSEQ multiplex PCR was the method, and the copy in TCRdb shows in-frame clones only, minus some. The sample consists of approximately 210,000 clones, around 80% of them appearing once. Sequencing was performed on peripheral blood. The receptors were sampled from a woman in her thirties or forties with acute or convalescent COVID-19.

Only one count was recorded for this clone. The CDR3 region is CASSGPDSSNSNQPQHF. The CDR3 DNA reads TGTGCCAGCAGTGGACCGGACAGCTCAAATAGCAATCAGCCCCAGCATTTT. The chain has TRBV2 and TRBJ1-5, with a tentative D call TRBD1 (6 bases). The CDR3 runs to 17 residues. The V end lost 4 bases, the J end lost 0 bases, and 16 bases lay between the germline ends. Germline V gene sequence: CDR1 SNHLY, CDR2 FYNNEI.

The V and J genes are TRBV27 and TRBJ2-1; 14 bases line up with TRBD2. The CDR3 is 17 residues long. V was pared by 7 bases and J by 7 bases, with 12 bases of the junction left unmatched. The germline CDR1 and CDR2 sequences are MNHEY and SMNVEV (reference sequence). In nucleotides, the CDR3 is TGTGCCAGCACTCCTGGGACTAGCGGGAGTAGGGGGAATGAGCAGTTCTTC. Protein product: CASTPGTSGSRGNEQFF.

This clone was observed a handful of times. This chain links TRBV27 with TRBJ1-2; 11 bases fit TRBD1. This CDR3 has 15 residues. Looked up from germline, CDR1 is MNHEY and CDR2 is SMNVEV (reference sequence). Trimming took 6 bases from V and 4 from J; bases not matched to a gene: 7. CDR3 sequence (DNA): TGTGCCAGCAGGCTCGGGACAGGGGGGGCCTATGGCTACACCTTC. Translated, it gives CASRLGTGGAYGYTF.

The rearrangement links TRBV6-5 to TRBJ1-1, with D perhaps TRBD1 (6 bases). This CDR3 comprises 13 residues. CDR1 MNHEY and CDR2 SVGAGI come from the germline V gene. V was shortened by 6 bases and J by 1 base, with 9 bases between the two germline ends. The DNA of the CDR3 is TGTGCCAGCAGCCAGGGGAGGAACACTGAAGCTTTCTTT. Protein: CASSQGRNTEAFF.

The chain couples TRBV7-2 to TRBJ2-7; 11 nucleotides line up with TRBD2. This CDR3 contains 19 residues. CDR1 is SGHTA and CDR2 is FQGNSA in the germline V gene. V shed 5 bases, J shed 0 bases, and the junction held 15 bases outside the gene matches. The CDR3 bases are TGTGCCAGCAGCCACCCGAGGGTAGCGGGAGGGGAGCCCTCCTACGAGCAGTACTTC. Translating gives CASSHPRVAGGEPSYEQYF.

CDR3 protein: CSASPSYTGELFF. CDR3 nucleotide sequence: TGCAGTGCTAGTCCCAGTTACACCGGGGAGCTGTTTTTT. The chain has TRBV20-1 and TRBJ2-2; D unclear. V lost 3 bases and J 3 bases, leaving 8 bases between the germline ends. This CDR3 has 13 amino acids. The germline V gene encodes CDR1 DFQATT and CDR2 SNEGSKA (reference sequence).

This clone has only a few counts. The rearrangement links TRBV27 to TRBJ1-4; 8 nucleotides line up with TRBD1. Germline trimming cut 6 bases from V and 1 base from J; bases unmatched to any gene: 10. Germline CDR1 reads MNHEY; CDR2 reads SMNVEV (reference sequence). The CDR3 consists of 17 residues. Here the CDR3 reads CASRHTNRGITNEKLFF. In DNA form, the CDR3 reads TGTGCCAGCAGACATACCAACAGGGGGATAACTAATGAAAAACTGTTTTTT. Full variable domain (missing parts from reference TRBV27 and TRBJ1-4): EAQVTQNPRYLITVTGKKLTVTCSQNMNHEYMSWYRQDPGLGLRQIYYSMNVEVTDKGDVPEGYKVSRKEKRNFPLILESPSPNQTSLYFCASRHTNRGITNEKLFFGSGTQLSVL.

This clone was picked up one time. The chain employs TRBV7-6 and TRBJ2-3; 8 nucleotides agree with TRBD2. Germline V gene sequence: CDR1 SGHVS, CDR2 FNYEAQ. The CDR3 extends over 15 amino acids. V shed 1 base and J 1 base; nucleotides not matched to a gene: 1. The CDR3 loop is CASSLGGLGTDTQYF. CDR3 coding DNA: TGTGCCAGCAGCTTAGGGGGACTAGGCACAGATACGCAGTATTTT.

The rearrangement joins TRBV20-1 to TRBJ2-7; 7 nucleotides match TRBD2. The CDR3 contains 16 residues. CDR1 and CDR2 from the germline V gene are DFQATT and SNEGSKA (reference sequence). J lost 0 bases, V lost 3 bases, and 11 bases had no gene match. The CDR3 loop reads CSASAGAGMSSYEQYF. The CDR3 nucleotides read TGCAGTGCTAGTGCGGGAGCGGGGATGAGCTCCTACGAGCAGTACTTC.

The chain employs TRBV27 and TRBJ2-1, with 8 bases fitting TRBD2. With V trimmed by 5 bases and J by 3 bases, 6 bases remained unmatched. The CDR3 is made up of 15 amino acids. Germline lookup yields CDR1 MNHEY and CDR2 SMNVEV (reference sequence). The CDR3 protein is CASSIGTSGYNEQFF. The DNA for the CDR3 is TGTGCCAGCAGTATCGGGACTAGTGGCTACAATGAGCAGTTCTTC.

In its sample, this clone was seen a few times. The rearrangement links TRBV3-1 (or the pseudogene TRBV3-2) to TRBJ1-6; D might be TRBD1 (5 bases). Looked up from germline, CDR1 is LGHDT and CDR2 is YNNKEL (reference sequence). The V end was cut by 0 bases, the J end by 2 bases, with 11 bases between. The CDR3 is 17 residues long. This CDR3 is CASSQDVDRTYNSPLHF. The CDR3 nucleotides are TGTGCCAGCAGCCAAGATGTCGACAGAACCTATAATTCACCCCTCCACTTT.

This sequence joins TRBV5-1 and TRBJ2-1, with D maybe TRBD2 (6 bases). The V end lost 4 bases, the J end lost 6 bases, and 17 bases lay between the germline ends. This CDR3 region has 15 residues. CDR1 SGHRS and CDR2 YFSETQ come from the germline V gene. The CDR3 bases are TGCGCCAGCAGCGATCGGACGGGAGCGACCAATGAGCAGTTCTTC. This translates into CASSDRTGATNEQFF.

This chain connects TRBV4-3 to TRBJ1-2; 11 nucleotides align to TRBD1. Germline CDR1 is LGHNA and CDR2 is YSLEER. After removal of 2 bases from V and 2 bases from J, the junction contained 1 base not matched to a gene. The CDR3 is made up of 15 amino acids. CDR3 sequence reads: CASSQRTGGNYGYTF. The CDR3 DNA follows: TGCGCCAGCAGCCAACGGACAGGGGGCAACTATGGCTACACCTTC.

The chain couples TRBV19 to TRBJ2-3, with D unclear. Germline assignment: CDR1 LNHDA and CDR2 SQIVND (reference sequence). Trimming shortened V by 7 bases and J by 5 bases, and 7 bases separated the two germline ends. The CDR3 contains 11 residues. The CDR3 protein is CASTFGDTQYF. Here the CDR3 DNA reads TGTGCCAGTACCTTCGGAGATACGCAGTATTTT.

The chain combines TRBV10-1 with TRBJ2-7, with D possibly matching TRBD2 (5 bases). This CDR3 is 15 amino acids long. Trimming stripped 0 bases from V and 6 bases from J, with 15 bases between. The germline gives CDR1 WNHNN, CDR2 SYGVQD (reference sequence). CDR3 loop: CASSESGVQPLEQYF. The CDR3 DNA reads TGCGCCAGCAGTGAGTCCGGGGTACAGCCCCTCGAGCAGTACTTC.